This T cell receptor (beta chain) stems from a study of blood T cell repertoires in COVID-19. The CDR3 is 13 residues long. CDR1 MNHEY and CDR2 SMNVEV come from the germline V gene (reference sequence). V lost 3 bases, J lost 7 bases, and 1 base stayed unmatched. Clones were read by immunoSEQ multiplex PCR, and TCRdb kept only the in-frame ones, dropping some. Altogether around 300,000 clones are present, around four fifths being singletons, with the ten largest covering around 3%. The sequence came from a man aged 25-40 years with active or convalescent COVID-19. Sequenced input: peripheral blood. V gene TRBV27 combines with J gene TRBJ2-1, with 9 bases fitting TRBD1. The CDR3 nucleotides read TGTGCCAGCAGTTTTGACAGGGGGAATGAGCAGTTCTTC. This gives the protein CASSFDRGNEQFF.